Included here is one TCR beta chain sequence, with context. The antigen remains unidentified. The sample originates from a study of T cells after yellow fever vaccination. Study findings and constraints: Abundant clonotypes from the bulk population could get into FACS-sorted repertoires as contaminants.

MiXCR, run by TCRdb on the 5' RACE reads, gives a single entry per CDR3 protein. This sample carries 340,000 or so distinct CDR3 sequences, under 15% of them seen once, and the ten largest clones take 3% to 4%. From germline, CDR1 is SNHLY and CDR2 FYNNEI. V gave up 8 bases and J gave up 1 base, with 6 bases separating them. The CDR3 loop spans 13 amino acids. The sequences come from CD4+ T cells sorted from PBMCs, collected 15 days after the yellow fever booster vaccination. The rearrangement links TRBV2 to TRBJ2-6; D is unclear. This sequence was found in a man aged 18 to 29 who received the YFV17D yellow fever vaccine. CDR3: CASHFSGANVLTF. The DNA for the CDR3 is TGTGCCAGCCATTTTTCTGGGGCCAACGTCCTGACTTTC.